One and the same sample provided the 21 T cell receptor beta chains below, sequenced in a study of blood T cell repertoires in COVID-19. The method was immunoSEQ multiplex PCR; TCRdb's version includes in-frame clones alone and lacks a portion of them. The sample has approximately 100,000 clones, around 87% seen once. The sequencing sample was made of peripheral blood. Receptor source: a woman aged 25-40 years with acute or convalescent COVID-19.

The chain employs TRBV4-1 and TRBJ2-1, with 7 bases aligning to TRBD1. In germline, CDR1 is MGHRA, CDR2 YSYEKL. V was pared by 3 bases and J by 9 bases, with 14 bases of the junction left unmatched. The CDR3 extends over 16 amino acids. This CDR3 reads CASSQPTGRGLGEQFF. DNA of the CDR3: TGCGCCAGCAGCCAGCCGACAGGGAGAGGGTTAGGTGAGCAGTTCTTC.

This rearrangement joins TRBV7-9 to TRBJ2-7; a weak D match, TRBD1 (5 bases). V was cut by 0 bases and J by 3 bases, with 9 bases left in between. The CDR3 length is 14 residues. Germline-derived CDR1 and CDR2 are SEHNR and FQNEAQ (reference sequence). The CDR3 reads CASSLAGLLYEQYF. DNA of the CDR3: TGTGCCAGCAGCTTAGCGGGGCTCCTCTACGAGCAGTACTTC.

The V and J genes are TRBV7-8 and TRBJ1-1; D perhaps matches TRBD1 (6 bases). Trimming left V 4 bases short and J 5 bases short, with 11 bases between. The length of the CDR3 is 13 residues. CDR1 SGHVS and CDR2 FQNEAQ come from the germline V gene. CDR3 bases: TGTGCCAGCAGCTCTGGACAGTGGACTGAAGCTTTCTTT. Amino acids: CASSSGQWTEAFF.

The chain employs TRBV6-6 and TRBJ2-1; 8 nucleotides match TRBD2. V trimming: 7 bases; J trimming: 2 bases; junction bases outside the gene matches: 4. The CDR3 contains 14 residues. The germline V gene has CDR1 MNHNY and CDR2 SVGAGI (reference sequence). As DNA, the CDR3 is TGTGCCAGCAATCGGGGGGGACCCTACAATGAGCAGTTCTTC. Amino acid sequence: CASNRGGPYNEQFF.

The chain joins TRBV28 to TRBJ1-5, with 7 bases matching TRBD1. The germline V gene has CDR1 MDHEN and CDR2 SYDVKM. This CDR3 has 15 residues. The ends lost 2 bases at V and 2 bases at J; junction bases unmatched: 3. The CDR3 coding sequence is TGTGCCAGCAGTTTAAAAGGACAGGGCAATCAGCCCCAGCATTTT. It codes for CASSLKGQGNQPQHF.

The chain combines TRBV27 with TRBJ2-1; 10 nucleotides agree with TRBD2. CDR3 length: 15 residues. Germline lookup yields CDR1 MNHEY and CDR2 SMNVEV (reference sequence). J lost 8 bases, V lost 6 bases, and 10 bases had no gene match. CDR3 loop: CASSYRSGGRDEQFF. CDR3 DNA sequence: TGTGCCAGCAGCTACCGTAGCGGGGGGCGCGATGAGCAGTTCTTC.

The J gene is TRBJ2-2, the V gene TRBV28; 10 bases are a match to TRBD2. The V gene end was trimmed by 2 bases and the J gene end by 4 bases; junction bases not matched to a gene: 10. The germline V gene has CDR1 MDHEN and CDR2 SYDVKM. This CDR3 contains 18 residues. CDR3 in amino acids: CASSLRRDSGGSTGELFF. The CDR3 region has the DNA TGTGCCAGCAGTTTACGGAGAGATAGCGGGGGGAGCACCGGGGAGCTGTTTTTT.

The DNA of the CDR3 is TGTGCCAGCAGCTTAGCCTCCAGGGGGCACACTGAAGCTTTCTTT. It yields the protein CASSLASRGHTEAFF. The chain couples TRBV7-9 to TRBJ1-1; 8 bases agree with TRBD1. The CDR3 has 15 residues. Germline CDR1 reads SEHNR; CDR2 reads FQNEAQ (reference sequence). Trimming cost V 0 bases and J 3 bases; bases outside gene matches: 3.

The CDR3 DNA reads as TGTGCCACCAGCAGAGATGGGCAGCACTATGGCTACACCTTC. Amino acid sequence: CATSRDGQHYGYTF. The chain links TRBV15 to TRBJ1-2, with D hard to call. Germline loops: CDR1 LNHNV, CDR2 YYDKDF (reference sequence). V was clipped by 0 bases and J by 3 bases, with 8 bases between them. This CDR3 has 14 amino acids.

This clone appeared many times. The V call is TRBV28, the J call TRBJ2-3; the match to TRBD2 covers 11 bases. Germline V gene lookup returns CDR1 MDHEN and CDR2 SYDVKM. V lost 7 bases and J lost 4; bases outside the gene matches: 13. The CDR3 runs 17 residues. CDR3 residues: CASIVSGGVKHADTQYF. CDR3 DNA: TGTGCCAGCATCGTTAGCGGGGGGGTAAAACATGCAGATACGCAGTATTTT.

This chain uses TRBV11-2 with TRBJ1-3, with D unclear. This CDR3 is 12 amino acids long. Trimming pared 0 bases from V and 6 bases from J, leaving 3 bases between. Germline-derived CDR1 and CDR2 are SGHAT and FQNNGV. CDR3 coding DNA: TGTGCCAGCAGCTTAGACCTAAACACCATATATTTT. It encodes CASSLDLNTIYF.

The count of this clone is one. V is TRBV6-5 and J is TRBJ1-2; TRBD1 matches at 9 bases. This CDR3 comprises 14 residues. V lost 3 bases to trimming and J lost 6 bases; unmatched junction nucleotides: 5. Germline V CDR1 and CDR2: MNHEY, SVGAGI. The CDR3 sequence: CASSYRQGGNGYTF. The CDR3 nucleotides read TGTGCCAGCAGTTATAGACAGGGGGGCAATGGCTACACCTTC.

The sample holds one count of this clone. The rearrangement joins TRBV7-2 to TRBJ1-6; a weak D match, TRBD1 (6 bases). The CDR3 is 18 amino acids. V was pared by 2 bases and J by 0 bases, with 14 bases between. Germline V gene sequence: CDR1 SGHTA, CDR2 FQGNSA. DNA for the CDR3: TGTGCCAGCAGCTTATGGGGTACAGGGAGCTCCTATAATTCACCCCTCCACTTT. Protein: CASSLWGTGSSYNSPLHF.

This clone was detected only a few times. The rearrangement uses TRBV4-2 and TRBJ2-7; 9 bases line up with TRBD1. From germline, CDR1 is LGHNA and CDR2 YNFKEQ. J was trimmed by 5 bases and V by 0 bases; bases with no gene match: 8. The CDR3 covers 16 residues. The CDR3 DNA follows: TGTGCCAGCAGCCAAGATCCCGGGACAGGGTCGAACGAGCAGTACTTC. This codes for CASSQDPGTGSNEQYF.

This clone showed up just a few times. The chain is built from TRBV5-1 and TRBJ2-7, with a weak D call TRBD1 (5 bases). The V gene's germline CDR1 is SGHRS and CDR2 YFSETQ. Trimming stripped 5 bases from V and 0 bases from J, with 9 bases between. This CDR3 comprises 13 residues. The CDR3 bases are TGCGCCAGCAGAGGGGCTAGCTCCTACGAGCAGTACTTC. Amino acid sequence: CASRGASSYEQYF.

This chain joins TRBV30 and TRBJ1-3; 11 bases are a match to TRBD1. CDR1 is GTSNPN and CDR2 is SVGIG in the germline V gene (reference sequence). The CDR3 contains 12 residues. V gave up 8 bases and J gave up 7 bases; unmatched junction bases: 4. CDR3 sequence reads: CAGGQGANTIYF. CDR3 nucleotide sequence: TGTGCCGGTGGACAGGGGGCGAACACCATATATTTT.

J is TRBJ1-1 and V is TRBV5-1, with D unresolved. This CDR3 contains 14 residues. Trimming shortened V by 4 bases and J by 11 bases, and 21 bases separated the two germline ends. The germline gives CDR1 SGHRS, CDR2 YFSETQ. The CDR3 here is CASSPAGGRGGAFF. In DNA, the CDR3 is TGCGCCAGCAGCCCCGCGGGTGGTCGCGGAGGCGCTTTCTTT.

The J gene is TRBJ2-2, the V gene TRBV27; the match to TRBD2 covers 8 bases. V lost 7 bases to trimming and J lost 0 bases; unmatched junction nucleotides: 10. Looked up from germline, CDR1 is MNHEY and CDR2 is SMNVEV (reference sequence). There are 17 residues in the CDR3. In DNA form, the CDR3 reads TGTGCCAGCACCCCCGGGGGGGGCAAGTCGAACACCGGGGAGCTGTTTTTT. Residues: CASTPGGGKSNTGELFF.

The CDR3 loop reads CASSPRVGGGEQYF. CDR3 nucleotides: TGTGCCAGCAGCCCCAGGGTGGGAGGAGGCGAGCAGTACTTC. The rearrangement joins TRBV3-1 (or the pseudogene TRBV3-2) to TRBJ2-7, with D possibly being TRBD2 (6 bases). This CDR3 is built from 14 residues. Trimming shortened V by 4 bases and J by 6 bases, and 16 bases separated the two germline ends. The germline V gene has CDR1 LGHDT and CDR2 YNNKEL (reference sequence).

The chain employs TRBV7-2 and TRBJ1-1; maybe TRBD1 (5 bases). The germline V gene has CDR1 SGHTA and CDR2 FQGNSA. The length of the CDR3 is 14 residues. Trimming pared 5 bases from V and 5 bases from J, leaving 15 bases between. The CDR3 region has the DNA TGTGCCAGCAGCCCCCGGGGGTCTGGGACTGAAGCTTTCTTT. Translating gives CASSPRGSGTEAFF.

This clone was detected once. The J gene is TRBJ1-4, the V gene TRBV6-1; 8 nucleotides agree with TRBD1. The CDR3 loop spans 19 amino acids. Trimming removed 0 bases from V and 3 bases from J; junction bases left unmatched: 12. Germline-derived CDR1 and CDR2 are MNHNS and SASEGT. The CDR3 bases are TGTGCCAGCAGTGAAGCCTGGACAGGGCTATCGGATGCTAATGAAAAACTGTTTTTT. Encoded protein: CASSEAWTGLSDANEKLFF.